This record looks at one T cell receptor beta chain sequence and its context. This record belongs to a study of blood T cell repertoires in COVID-19. Measured with immunoSEQ multiplex PCR; TCRdb has only the in-frame clones, and not every one. The sample yields roughly 62,000 clones, 65% to 85% seen once. The CDR3 has 15 residues. Trimming took off 0 bases at V and 0 bases at J, with 8 bases between the two ends. The germline gives CDR1 SGHNT, CDR2 YYREEE (reference sequence). The J gene is TRBJ2-3, the V gene TRBV5-4, with unresolved D. The TCR originated in an elderly man with COVID-19, enrolled during active disease. The specimen sequenced was peripheral blood. The CDR3 sequence: CASSLGSTSTDTQYF. Written as DNA, the CDR3 is TGTGCCAGCAGCTTGGGTAGTACTAGCACAGATACGCAGTATTTT.